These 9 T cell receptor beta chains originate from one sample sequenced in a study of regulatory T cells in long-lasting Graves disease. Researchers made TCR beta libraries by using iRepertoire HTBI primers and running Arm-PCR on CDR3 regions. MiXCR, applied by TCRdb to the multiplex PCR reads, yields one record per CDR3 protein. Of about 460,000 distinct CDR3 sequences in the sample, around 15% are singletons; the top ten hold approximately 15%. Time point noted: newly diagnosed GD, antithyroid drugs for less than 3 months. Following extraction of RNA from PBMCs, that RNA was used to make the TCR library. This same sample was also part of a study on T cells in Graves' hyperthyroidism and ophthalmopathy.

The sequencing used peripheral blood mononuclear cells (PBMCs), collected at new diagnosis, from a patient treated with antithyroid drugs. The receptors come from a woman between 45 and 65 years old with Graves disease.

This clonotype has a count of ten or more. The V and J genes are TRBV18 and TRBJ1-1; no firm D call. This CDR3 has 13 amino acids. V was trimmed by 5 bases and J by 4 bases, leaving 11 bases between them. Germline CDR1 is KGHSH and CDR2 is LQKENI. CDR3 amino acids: CASSSRLATEAFF. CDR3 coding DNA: TGTGCCAGCTCATCCAGGCTTGCCACTGAAGCTTTCTTT.

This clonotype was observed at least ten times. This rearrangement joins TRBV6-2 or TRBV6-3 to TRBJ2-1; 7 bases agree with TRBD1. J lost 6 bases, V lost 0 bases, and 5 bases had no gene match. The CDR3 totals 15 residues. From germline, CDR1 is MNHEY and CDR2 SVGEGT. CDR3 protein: CASSYSRGLGNEQFF. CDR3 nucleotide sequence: TGTGCCAGCAGTTACTCAAGGGGGCTTGGCAATGAGCAGTTCTTC.

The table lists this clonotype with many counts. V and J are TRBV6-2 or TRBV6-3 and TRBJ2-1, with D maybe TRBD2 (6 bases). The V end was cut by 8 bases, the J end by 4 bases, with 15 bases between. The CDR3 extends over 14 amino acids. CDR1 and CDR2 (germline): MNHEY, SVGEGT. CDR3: CASLSGGRYNEQFF. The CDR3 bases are TGTGCCAGCCTCTCCGGGGGTCGTTACAATGAGCAGTTCTTC.

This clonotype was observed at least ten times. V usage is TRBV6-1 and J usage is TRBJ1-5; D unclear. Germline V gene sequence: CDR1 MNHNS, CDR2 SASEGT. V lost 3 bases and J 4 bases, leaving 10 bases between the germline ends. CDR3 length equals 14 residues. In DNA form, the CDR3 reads TGTGCCAGCAGTGATTGGTTAGGGAATCAGCCCCAGCATTTT. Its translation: CASSDWLGNQPQHF.

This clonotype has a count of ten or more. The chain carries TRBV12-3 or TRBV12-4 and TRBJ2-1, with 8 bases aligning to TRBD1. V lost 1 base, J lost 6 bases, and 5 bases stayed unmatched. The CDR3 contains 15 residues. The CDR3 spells CASSLGQGAINEQFF. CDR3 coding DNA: TGTGCCAGCAGTTTAGGTCAGGGGGCTATCAATGAGCAGTTCTTC.

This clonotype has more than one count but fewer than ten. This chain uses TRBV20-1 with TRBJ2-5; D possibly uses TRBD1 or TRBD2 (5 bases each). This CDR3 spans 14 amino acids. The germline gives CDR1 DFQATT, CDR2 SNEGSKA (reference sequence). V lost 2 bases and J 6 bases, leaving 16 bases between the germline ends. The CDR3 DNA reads TGCAGTGCTAGACCGGGACGCCGAAGACAGACCCAGTACTTC. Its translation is CSARPGRRRQTQYF.

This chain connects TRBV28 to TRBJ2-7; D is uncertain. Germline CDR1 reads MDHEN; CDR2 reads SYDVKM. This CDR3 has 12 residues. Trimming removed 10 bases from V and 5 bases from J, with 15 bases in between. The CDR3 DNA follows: TGTGCCACCCTATCACGGCGAGACGAGCAGTACTTC. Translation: CATLSRRDEQYF.

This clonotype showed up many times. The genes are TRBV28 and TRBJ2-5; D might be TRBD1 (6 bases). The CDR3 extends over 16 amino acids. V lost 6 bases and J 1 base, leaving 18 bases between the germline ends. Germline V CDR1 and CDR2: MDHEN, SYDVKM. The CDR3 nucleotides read TGTGCCAGCAGCCCAAACAGGGTCTGGGGCCAAGAGACCCAGTACTTC. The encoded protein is CASSPNRVWGQETQYF.

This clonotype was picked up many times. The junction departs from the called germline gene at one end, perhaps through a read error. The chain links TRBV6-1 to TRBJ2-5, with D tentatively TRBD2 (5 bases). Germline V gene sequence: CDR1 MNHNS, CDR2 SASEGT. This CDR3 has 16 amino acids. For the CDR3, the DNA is TGTGCCAGCCGTGAGGAAGAAGCGGATTCAAGAAAGACCCAGTACTTC. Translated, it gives CASREEEADSRKTQYF.